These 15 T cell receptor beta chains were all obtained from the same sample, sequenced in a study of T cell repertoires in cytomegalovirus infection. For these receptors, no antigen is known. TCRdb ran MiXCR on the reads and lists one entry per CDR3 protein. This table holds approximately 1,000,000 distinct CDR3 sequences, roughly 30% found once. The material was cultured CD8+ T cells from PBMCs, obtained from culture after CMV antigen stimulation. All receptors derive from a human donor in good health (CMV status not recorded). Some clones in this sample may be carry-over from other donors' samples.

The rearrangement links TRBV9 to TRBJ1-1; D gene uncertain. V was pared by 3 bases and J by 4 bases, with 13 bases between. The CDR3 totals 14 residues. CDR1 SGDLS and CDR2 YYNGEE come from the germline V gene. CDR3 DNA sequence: TGTGCCAGCAGCGGACCGATGGGTCGCACTGAAGCTTTCTTT. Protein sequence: CASSGPMGRTEAFF.

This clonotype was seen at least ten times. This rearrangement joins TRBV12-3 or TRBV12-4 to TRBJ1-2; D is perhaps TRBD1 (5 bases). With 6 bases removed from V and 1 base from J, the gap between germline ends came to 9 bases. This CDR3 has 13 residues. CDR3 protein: CASSPGNNYGYTF. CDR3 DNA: TGTGCCAGCAGCCCAGGGAATAACTATGGCTACACCTTC.

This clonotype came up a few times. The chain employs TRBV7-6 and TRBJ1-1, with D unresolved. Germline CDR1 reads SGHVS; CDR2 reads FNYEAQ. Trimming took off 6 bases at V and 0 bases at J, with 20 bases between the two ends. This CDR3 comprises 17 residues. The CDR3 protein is CASSLLWRGNLNTEAFF. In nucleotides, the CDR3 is TGTGCCAGCAGTCTCCTCTGGCGGGGAAACCTGAACACTGAAGCTTTCTTT.

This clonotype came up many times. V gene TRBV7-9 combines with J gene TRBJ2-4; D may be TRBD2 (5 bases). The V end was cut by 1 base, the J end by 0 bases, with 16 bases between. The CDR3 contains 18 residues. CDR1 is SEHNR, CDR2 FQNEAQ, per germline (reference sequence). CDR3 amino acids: CASSLVARVVTAKNIQYF. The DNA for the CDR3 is TGTGCCAGCAGCTTAGTGGCGAGGGTAGTAACAGCCAAAAACATTCAGTACTTC. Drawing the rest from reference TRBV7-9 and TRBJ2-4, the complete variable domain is DTGVSQNPRHKITKRGQNVTFRCDPISEHNRLYWYRQTLGQGPEFLTYFQNEAQLEKSRLLSDRFSAERPKGSFSTLEIQRTEQGDSAMYLCASSLVARVVTAKNIQYFGAGTRLSVL.

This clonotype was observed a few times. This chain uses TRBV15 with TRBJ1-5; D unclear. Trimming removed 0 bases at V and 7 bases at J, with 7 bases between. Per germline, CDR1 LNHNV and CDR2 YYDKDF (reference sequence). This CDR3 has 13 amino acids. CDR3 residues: CATSRDLQQPQHF. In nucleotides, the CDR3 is TGTGCCACCAGCAGAGACCTTCAGCAGCCCCAGCATTTT.

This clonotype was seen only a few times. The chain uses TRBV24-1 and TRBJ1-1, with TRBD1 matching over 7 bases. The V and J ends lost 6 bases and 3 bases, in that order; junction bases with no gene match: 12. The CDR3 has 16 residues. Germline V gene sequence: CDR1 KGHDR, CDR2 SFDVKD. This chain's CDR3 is CATSPGGTGDDTEAFF. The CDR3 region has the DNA TGTGCCACCAGTCCGGGGGGTACAGGGGACGACACTGAAGCTTTCTTT.

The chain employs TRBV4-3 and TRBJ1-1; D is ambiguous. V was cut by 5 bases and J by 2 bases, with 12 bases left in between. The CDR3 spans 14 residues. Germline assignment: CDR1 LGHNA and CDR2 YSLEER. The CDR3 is CASSNSYGNTEAFF. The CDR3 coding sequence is TGCGCCAGCAGCAACTCCTACGGAAACACTGAAGCTTTCTTT.

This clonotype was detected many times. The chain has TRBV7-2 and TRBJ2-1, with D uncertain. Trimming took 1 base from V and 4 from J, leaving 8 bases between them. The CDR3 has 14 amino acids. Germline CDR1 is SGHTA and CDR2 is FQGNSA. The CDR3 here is CASSLGTRYNEQFF. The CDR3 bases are TGTGCCAGCAGCTTAGGCACAAGGTACAATGAGCAGTTCTTC. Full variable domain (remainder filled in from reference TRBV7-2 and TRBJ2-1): GAGVSQSPSNKVTEKGKDVELRCDPISGHTALYWYRQSLGQGLEFLIYFQGNSAPDKSGLPSDRFSAERTGGSVSTLTIQRTQQEDSAVYLCASSLGTRYNEQFFGPGTRLTVL.

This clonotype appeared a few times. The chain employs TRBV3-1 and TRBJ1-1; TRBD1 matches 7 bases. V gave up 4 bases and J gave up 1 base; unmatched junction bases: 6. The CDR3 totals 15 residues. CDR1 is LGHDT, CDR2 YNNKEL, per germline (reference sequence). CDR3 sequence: CASSLGQATNTEAFF. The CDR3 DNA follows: TGTGCCAGCAGCCTCGGACAGGCGACGAACACTGAAGCTTTCTTT. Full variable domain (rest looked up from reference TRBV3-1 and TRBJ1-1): DTAVSQTPKYLVTQMGNDKSIKCEQNLGHDTMYWYKQDSKKFLKIMFSYNNKELIINETVPNRFSPKSPDKAHLNLHINSLELGDSAVYFCASSLGQATNTEAFFGQGTRLTVV.

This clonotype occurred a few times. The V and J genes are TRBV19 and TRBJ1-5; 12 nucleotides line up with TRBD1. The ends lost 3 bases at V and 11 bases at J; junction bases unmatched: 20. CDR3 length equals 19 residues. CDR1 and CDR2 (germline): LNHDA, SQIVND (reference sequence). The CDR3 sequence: CASSIGTGGPLDRYLAQHF. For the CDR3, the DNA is TGTGCCAGTAGTATCGGGACAGGGGGCCCCCTTGACAGGTATCTGGCCCAGCATTTT.

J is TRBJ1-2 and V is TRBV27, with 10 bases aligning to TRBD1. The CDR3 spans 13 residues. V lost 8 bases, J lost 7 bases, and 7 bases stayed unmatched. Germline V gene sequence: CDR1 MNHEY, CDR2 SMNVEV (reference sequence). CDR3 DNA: TGTGCCAGCGGGTTGACAGGGGGCCTTGGCTACACCTTC. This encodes CASGLTGGLGYTF.

CDR3 coding DNA: TGTGCCAGCAATCTAAATCTAGATACGCAGTATTTT. Translated: CASNLNLDTQYF. The rearrangement joins TRBV7-9 to TRBJ2-3; D is ambiguous. The CDR3 is 12 amino acids. Germline-derived CDR1 and CDR2 are SEHNR and FQNEAQ (reference sequence). Trimming took off 7 bases at V and 5 bases at J, with 10 bases between the two ends.

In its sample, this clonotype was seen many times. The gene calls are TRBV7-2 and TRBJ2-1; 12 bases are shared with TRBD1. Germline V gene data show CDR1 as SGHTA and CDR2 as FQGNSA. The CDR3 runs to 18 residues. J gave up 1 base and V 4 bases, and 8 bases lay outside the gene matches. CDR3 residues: CASSSGTGGRLSYNEQFF. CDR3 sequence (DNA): TGTGCCAGCAGCTCCGGGACAGGGGGCCGTCTTTCCTACAATGAGCAGTTCTTC. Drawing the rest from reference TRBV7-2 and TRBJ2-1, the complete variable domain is GAGVSQSPSNKVTEKGKDVELRCDPISGHTALYWYRQSLGQGLEFLIYFQGNSAPDKSGLPSDRFSAERTGGSVSTLTIQRTQQEDSAVYLCASSSGTGGRLSYNEQFFGPGTRLTVL.

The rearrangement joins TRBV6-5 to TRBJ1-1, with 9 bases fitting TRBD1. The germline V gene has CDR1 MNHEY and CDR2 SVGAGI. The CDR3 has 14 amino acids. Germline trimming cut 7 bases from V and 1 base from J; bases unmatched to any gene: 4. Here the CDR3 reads CASNTGGANTEAFF. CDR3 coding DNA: TGTGCCAGCAACACAGGGGGCGCGAACACTGAAGCTTTCTTT.

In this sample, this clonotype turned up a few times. The CDR3 region is CAISEGRTYEQYV. For the CDR3, the DNA is TGTGCCATCAGTGAGGGTCGTACCTACGAGCAGTACGTC. V usage is TRBV10-3 and J usage is TRBJ2-7, with unresolved D. The V end lost 2 bases, the J end lost 2 bases, and 7 bases lay between the germline ends. Germline CDR1 ENHRY, CDR2 SYGVKD. This CDR3 spans 13 amino acids.